These 5 T cell receptor beta chains originate from one sample sequenced in a study of Graves' ophthalmopathy and Graves' hyperthyroidism. CDR3 regions of TCR beta were amplified from RNA transcripts. Second-round multiplex PCR followed a first-round RT-PCR using HTBI primers. TCRdb called the multiplex PCR reads again in MiXCR, with one record for every CDR3 protein. This sample has around 1.1 million distinct CDR3 sequences, with roughly two fifths found just once. Sequencing used peripheral blood or thyroid tissue (not recorded which). These receptors were taken from an adult man with Graves' hyperthyroidism.

In its sample, this clonotype was seen a few times. The CDR3 is CASSQPQGQPQHF. The CDR3 bases are TGTGCCAGCAGTCAACCCCAGGGCCAGCCCCAGCATTTT. The genes are TRBV6-6 and TRBJ1-5; perhaps TRBD1 as D (5 bases). Germline V gives CDR1 MNHNY, CDR2 SVGAGI (reference sequence). This CDR3 comprises 13 residues. Trimming shortened V by 5 bases and J by 7 bases, and 12 bases separated the two germline ends.

Notes on this clonotype: A read error may produce the germline difference seen at one junction end. The gene calls are TRBV10-2 and TRBJ2-7, with 7 bases lining up with TRBD1. The germline CDR1 and CDR2 sequences are WSHSY and SAAADI. This CDR3 has 13 amino acids. In DNA, the CDR3 is TGTGCCAGCAGCAACGACAGGGCCCACGAGCAGTACTTC. Protein sequence: CASSNDRAHEQYF.

The chain carries TRBV3-1 and TRBJ2-7, with no clear D. The V gene lost 2 bases and the J gene lost 1 base, with 6 bases spanning the gap. The CDR3 extends over 13 amino acids. The V gene's germline CDR1 is LGHDT and CDR2 YNNKEL (reference sequence). The CDR3 here is CASSQHGSYEQYF. The CDR3 coding sequence is TGTGCCAGCAGCCAACACGGGTCCTACGAGCAGTACTTC.

J is TRBJ1-2 and V is TRBV29-1; 8 bases match TRBD1. The germline V gene encodes CDR1 SQVTM and CDR2 ANQGSEA. CDR3 length: 12 amino acids. The V segment lost 6 bases and the J segment 9 bases; nucleotides outside the gene matches: 9. The CDR3 loop is CSVPGQAESYTF. The CDR3 DNA reads as TGCAGCGTGCCGGGACAGGCCGAGAGCTACACCTTC.

This rearrangement joins TRBV29-1 to TRBJ1-1; D possibly corresponds to TRBD1 (5 bases). V was pared by 4 bases and J by 4 bases, with 10 bases between. This CDR3 has 12 amino acids. Germline V CDR1 and CDR2: SQVTM, ANQGSEA. CDR3 loop: CSVGRGSTEAFF. CDR3 sequence (DNA): TGCAGCGTTGGTAGGGGATCCACTGAAGCTTTCTTT.